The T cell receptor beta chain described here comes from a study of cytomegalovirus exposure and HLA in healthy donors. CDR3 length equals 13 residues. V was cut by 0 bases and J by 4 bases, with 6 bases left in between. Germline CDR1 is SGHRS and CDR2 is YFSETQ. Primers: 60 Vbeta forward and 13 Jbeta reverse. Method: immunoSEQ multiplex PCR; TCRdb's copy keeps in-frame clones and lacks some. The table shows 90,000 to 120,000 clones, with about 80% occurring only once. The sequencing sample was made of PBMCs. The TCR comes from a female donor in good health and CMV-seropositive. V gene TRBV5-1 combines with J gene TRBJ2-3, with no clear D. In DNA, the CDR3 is TGCGCCAGCAGCTTGGCCCCCTCAGATACGCAGTATTTT. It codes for CASSLAPSDTQYF.